Below, one T cell receptor beta chain is given with its context. Its antigen is undetermined. The data were obtained in a study of vaccination effects on CD4 cells after COVID-19. Produced via immunoSEQ multiplex PCR; TCRdb's table is partial and in-frame only. The sample consists of around 53,000 clones, around 70% of them appearing once. With roughly 9 days of culture completed, CD4+ T cells were isolated. PCR-confirmed SARS-CoV-2 infection occurred in the person between March and December 2020. Two doses of BNT162b2 or mRNA-1273 vaccine were administered to participants. This clonotype originated in a human donor who had a prior SARS-CoV-2 infection. The specimen was CD4+ T cells from PBMCs cultured without peptide, collected after COVID-19 vaccination.

In nucleotides, the CDR3 is TGCGCCAGCAGCCAGTGGGCTAGCGGACCGGTTGATACGCAGTATTTT. Its protein is CASSQWASGPVDTQYF. The chain is built from TRBV4-3 and TRBJ2-3; 7 bases agree with TRBD2. With V trimmed by 3 bases and J by 6 bases, 12 bases remained unmatched. CDR1 is LGHNA and CDR2 is YSLEER in the germline V gene. This CDR3 has 16 residues.